Sequencing of this T cell receptor (beta chain) was carried out in a study of identical twins. Points from the study as a whole: It was cross-sectional statistical analysis, not following the same donors, that the conclusions relied on.

This clonotype was detected a few times. Its cognate antigen is unknown. The CDR3 is 15 residues long. Germline assignment: CDR1 SGHNT and CDR2 YENEEA. J was trimmed by 9 bases and V by 8 bases; bases with no gene match: 14. TCRdb re-called the 5' RACE reads with MiXCR, one entry per CDR3 protein. The repertoire holds more than 400,000 distinct CDR3 sequences, with around 15% as singletons. These data also featured in a second study, about yellow fever vaccine responses in identical twins.

Sequencing was done on a sample of CD4+ T cells sorted from blood. The chain uses TRBV11-3 and TRBJ2-1; 9 bases fit TRBD1. The receptor's source is a woman aged 18-29 years in good health. The CDR3 nucleotides are TGTGCCAGCTCCACCGGGACAGGGATGATCGGTGAGCAGTTCTTC. This sequence encodes CASSTGTGMIGEQFF. The whole variable domain, filled in from reference TRBV11-3 and TRBJ2-1, reads EAGVVQSPRYKIIEKKQPVAFWCNPISGHNTLYWYLQNLGQGPELLIRYENEEAVDDSQLPKDRFSAERLKGVDSTLKIQPAELGDSAVYLCASSTGTGMIGEQFFGPGTRLTVL.